These T cell receptor beta chains were read from a single sample in a study of cytomegalovirus exposure and HLA in healthy donors. TCRdb's copy holds only in-frame clones and misses some; the assay was immunoSEQ multiplex PCR. Of 80,000 to 100,000 clones listed, around 83% are singletons. The sample comprised PBMCs. The receptors were gathered from a female donor in good health and CMV-seropositive. Each CDR3 is given with its conserved first and last residue. Fields, in order: D gene, J gene, clone size, V gene, CDR3 DNA, CDR3 protein. The D gene is left open where the match is weak. Expanded clones get a size class; other rows say once, few or many, or leave the size out.

d_call: TRBD1
j_call: TRBJ1-1
clone_size: few
v_call: TRBV6-1
cdr3_nt: TGTGCCAGCACCCTCAGGGGGGCTCGAACTGAAGCTTTCTTT
cdr3_aa: CASTLRGARTEAFF

d_call: NA
j_call: TRBJ2-3
clone_size: NA
v_call: TRBV29-1
cdr3_nt: TGCAGCGTTACAGCCTCTAGCACAGATACGCAGTATTTT
cdr3_aa: CSVTASSTDTQYF

d_call: TRBD1
j_call: TRBJ2-1
clone_size: NA
v_call: TRBV15
cdr3_nt: TGTGCCACCAGCAGCGACAGGGCTGTGCAGTTCTTC
cdr3_aa: CATSSDRAVQFF

d_call: NA
j_call: TRBJ2-6
clone_size: NA
v_call: TRBV6-5
cdr3_nt: TGTGCCAGCAGTTGGAGAAGAGCGGGGGCCAACGTCCTGACTTTC
cdr3_aa: CASSWRRAGANVLTF

d_call: TRBD1
j_call: TRBJ2-2
clone_size: NA
v_call: TRBV29-1
cdr3_nt: TGCAGCGTTGTAGGGGCAGGGGGCTTGAACACCGGGGAGCTGTTTTTT
cdr3_aa: CSVVGAGGLNTGELFF

d_call: TRBD2
j_call: TRBJ2-3
clone_size: NA
v_call: TRBV5-1
cdr3_nt: TGCGCCAGCAGCTTGGATGGACTAGCGGGAGCCGCTCCGTCCGCAGATACGCAGTATTTT
cdr3_aa: CASSLDGLAGAAPSADTQYF

d_call: NA
j_call: TRBJ2-7
clone_size: NA
v_call: TRBV11-2
cdr3_nt: TGTGCCAGCAGCCCTCTAGGAGGGCGCAATCCCTACGAGCAGTACTTC
cdr3_aa: CASSPLGGRNPYEQYF

d_call: NA
j_call: TRBJ1-3
clone_size: NA
v_call: TRBV25-1
cdr3_nt: TGTGCCAGCACTCCCCCGAATCAGGGAACTGGAAACACCATATATTTT
cdr3_aa: CASTPPNQGTGNTIYF

d_call: NA
j_call: TRBJ1-4
clone_size: NA
v_call: TRBV2
cdr3_nt: TGTGCCAGCAAGGGCAGGGGTACGAATGAAAAACTGTTTTTT
cdr3_aa: CASKGRGTNEKLFF

d_call: TRBD2
j_call: TRBJ2-5
clone_size: NA
v_call: TRBV6-1
cdr3_nt: TGTGCCAGCAGTGAAGCGTTGGCTAGCGGGGGACCTTTCGGAGAGACCCAGTACTTC
cdr3_aa: CASSEALASGGPFGETQYF

d_call: TRBD1
j_call: TRBJ1-2
clone_size: NA
v_call: TRBV18
cdr3_nt: TGTGCCAGCTCACGTGGGACAGGGGGCAGTTATGGCTACACCTTC
cdr3_aa: CASSRGTGGSYGYTF

d_call: TRBD1
j_call: TRBJ1-6
clone_size: NA
v_call: TRBV20-1
cdr3_nt: TGCAGTGCTGAAGGACAGGGTACCCTCCACTTT
cdr3_aa: CSAEGQGTLHF

d_call: NA
j_call: TRBJ2-7
clone_size: once
v_call: TRBV9
cdr3_nt: TGTGCCAGCAGCCCCCCCGCCGGCGAGCAGTACTTC
cdr3_aa: CASSPPAGEQYF

d_call: NA
j_call: TRBJ2-3
clone_size: NA
v_call: TRBV30
cdr3_nt: TGTGCCTGGAGCCAAGATACGCAGTATTTT
cdr3_aa: CAWSQDTQYF

d_call: NA
j_call: TRBJ1-1
clone_size: NA
v_call: TRBV7-6
cdr3_nt: TGTGCCAGCAGCTTTCAACGGGGGACTGAAGCTTTCTTT
cdr3_aa: CASSFQRGTEAFF

d_call: NA
j_call: TRBJ2-7
clone_size: NA
v_call: TRBV5-6
cdr3_nt: TGTGCCAGCAGCCCCTCCCATAGCTCCTACGAGCAGTACTTC
cdr3_aa: CASSPSHSSYEQYF

d_call: NA
j_call: TRBJ2-5
clone_size: NA
v_call: TRBV7-7
cdr3_nt: TGTGCCAGCAGCTTAGTAGTGGGGGGACAAGAGACCCAGTACTTC
cdr3_aa: CASSLVVGGQETQYF

d_call: NA
j_call: TRBJ2-7
clone_size: NA
v_call: TRBV10-1
cdr3_nt: TGCGCCAGCAGTGAACGGTCTGCCCACGAGCAGTACTTC
cdr3_aa: CASSERSAHEQYF

d_call: NA
j_call: TRBJ1-3
clone_size: few
v_call: TRBV5-6
cdr3_nt: TGTGCCAGCAGCTTCCTCCCAGGGACTGGAAACACCATATATTTT
cdr3_aa: CASSFLPGTGNTIYF

d_call: TRBD1
j_call: TRBJ2-3
clone_size: few
v_call: TRBV9
cdr3_nt: TGTGCCAGCAGCGTAGGCCAGGGGGGCACAGATACGCAGTATTTT
cdr3_aa: CASSVGQGGTDTQYF

d_call: TRBD1
j_call: TRBJ1-2
clone_size: few
v_call: TRBV27
cdr3_nt: TGTGCCAGCAGTTTAACCAGGACAGGGATGTATGGCTACACCTTC
cdr3_aa: CASSLTRTGMYGYTF

d_call: TRBD1
j_call: TRBJ2-7
clone_size: NA
v_call: TRBV6-1
cdr3_nt: TGTGCCACGGGACAGCCATCCTACGAGCAGTACTTC
cdr3_aa: CATGQPSYEQYF

d_call: TRBD1
j_call: TRBJ1-5
clone_size: NA
v_call: TRBV19
cdr3_nt: TGTGCCAGTAGCCCGGACAGGGGGATGAATCAGCCCCAGCATTTT
cdr3_aa: CASSPDRGMNQPQHF

d_call: NA
j_call: TRBJ2-1
clone_size: NA
v_call: TRBV11-3
cdr3_nt: TGTGCCAGCAGCTTAGGTGGGAGCAGTTACAATGAGCAGTTCTTC
cdr3_aa: CASSLGGSSYNEQFF

d_call: NA
j_call: TRBJ2-3
clone_size: NA
v_call: TRBV6-1
cdr3_nt: TGTGCCAGCAGTGTGTGGCAGGGTGCCCCAGATACGCAGTATTTT
cdr3_aa: CASSVWQGAPDTQYF

d_call: TRBD2
j_call: TRBJ2-5
clone_size: NA
v_call: TRBV6-5
cdr3_nt: TGTGCCAGCAGTTACTCTGGCGGGAGTGGTGGGGAGACCCAGTACTTC
cdr3_aa: CASSYSGGSGGETQYF

d_call: NA
j_call: TRBJ1-1
clone_size: once
v_call: TRBV10-1
cdr3_nt: TGCGCCAGCAGTAACAGGGCGAACACTGAAGCTTTCTTT
cdr3_aa: CASSNRANTEAFF

d_call: TRBD2
j_call: TRBJ2-7
clone_size: NA
v_call: TRBV30
cdr3_nt: TGTGCCTGGTCCCGCGGGACTAGCGGAACCTACGAGCAGTACTTC
cdr3_aa: CAWSRGTSGTYEQYF

d_call: NA
j_call: TRBJ2-1
clone_size: NA
v_call: TRBV7-2
cdr3_nt: TGTGCCAGCAGCAAACTAGCTCCCGACTACAATGAGCAGTTCTTC
cdr3_aa: CASSKLAPDYNEQFF

d_call: NA
j_call: TRBJ2-1
clone_size: NA
v_call: TRBV9
cdr3_nt: TGTGCCAGCAGCGTGGGCAATTACAATGAGCAGTTCTTC
cdr3_aa: CASSVGNYNEQFF

d_call: NA
j_call: TRBJ2-3
clone_size: NA
v_call: TRBV7-3
cdr3_nt: TGTGCCAGCAGCCCCACGGGGGGCACCACAGATACGCAGTATTTT
cdr3_aa: CASSPTGGTTDTQYF

d_call: NA
j_call: TRBJ2-5
clone_size: NA
v_call: TRBV6-1
cdr3_nt: TGTGCCAGCAGTGAAGCGCGGCCTGCTTGGGAGCAGTACTTC
cdr3_aa: CASSEARPAWEQYF

d_call: NA
j_call: TRBJ1-2
clone_size: NA
v_call: TRBV7-3
cdr3_nt: TGTGCCAGCAGCGCAATCCCGACAGGAACCTATGGCTACACCTTC
cdr3_aa: CASSAIPTGTYGYTF

d_call: NA
j_call: TRBJ2-7
clone_size: NA
v_call: TRBV25-1
cdr3_nt: TGTGCCAGCAGTGATAAAATGTACGAGCAGTACTTC
cdr3_aa: CASSDKMYEQYF

d_call: NA
j_call: TRBJ1-1
clone_size: NA
v_call: TRBV5-5
cdr3_nt: TGTGCCAGCAGCTTGGCGGGTGGACACTTTGAAGCTTTCTTT
cdr3_aa: CASSLAGGHFEAFF

d_call: TRBD2
j_call: TRBJ2-7
clone_size: NA
v_call: TRBV7-2
cdr3_nt: TGTGCCAGCAGCTTTACGTGGGAGGGCCGGTACGAGCAGTACTTC
cdr3_aa: CASSFTWEGRYEQYF

d_call: NA
j_call: TRBJ1-3
clone_size: few
v_call: TRBV4-1
cdr3_nt: TGCGCCAGCAGCCAAGAACGTGACAGTCACTCTGGAAACACCATATATTTT
cdr3_aa: CASSQERDSHSGNTIYF

d_call: TRBD1
j_call: TRBJ1-2
clone_size: once
v_call: TRBV9
cdr3_nt: TGTGCCAGCATGGACAGGAGATATGGCTACACCTTC
cdr3_aa: CASMDRRYGYTF

d_call: NA
j_call: TRBJ1-5
clone_size: NA
v_call: TRBV11-2
cdr3_nt: TGTGCCAGCAGCTTAGATGGGGCGGGGTATAGCAATCAGCCCCAGCATTTT
cdr3_aa: CASSLDGAGYSNQPQHF

d_call: TRBD2
j_call: TRBJ2-7
clone_size: few
v_call: TRBV5-1
cdr3_nt: TGCGCCAGCAGACCAGGAGCCAGCGGGGGGCAACACGGCAGCTACGAGCAGTACTTC
cdr3_aa: CASRPGASGGQHGSYEQYF

d_call: NA
j_call: TRBJ1-1
clone_size: NA
v_call: TRBV19
cdr3_nt: TGTGCCAGTAGCCTATTAGAGGCGACAGCTCCCAGGTCCGCTTTCTTT
cdr3_aa: CASSLLEATAPRSAFF

d_call: TRBD1
j_call: TRBJ2-7
clone_size: NA
v_call: TRBV11-2
cdr3_nt: TGTGCCAGCAGCCCCAGGACAGGTGGCGAGCAGTACTTC
cdr3_aa: CASSPRTGGEQYF

d_call: TRBD1
j_call: TRBJ1-2
clone_size: few
v_call: TRBV29-1
cdr3_nt: TGCAGCGTCCCCGGGACAGACTATGGCTACACCTTC
cdr3_aa: CSVPGTDYGYTF

d_call: TRBD1
j_call: TRBJ2-7
clone_size: NA
v_call: TRBV7-3
cdr3_nt: TGTGCCAGCAGCTCGGGGGACAGGGCTGCCGTGCAGTACTTC
cdr3_aa: CASSSGDRAAVQYF